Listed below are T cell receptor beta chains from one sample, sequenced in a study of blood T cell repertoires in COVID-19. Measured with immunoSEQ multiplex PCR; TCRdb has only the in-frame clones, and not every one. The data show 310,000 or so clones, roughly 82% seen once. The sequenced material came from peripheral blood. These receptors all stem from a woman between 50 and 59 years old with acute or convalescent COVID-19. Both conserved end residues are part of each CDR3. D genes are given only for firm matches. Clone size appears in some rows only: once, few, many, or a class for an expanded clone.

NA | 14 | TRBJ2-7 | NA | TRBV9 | TGTGCCAGCAGCCTCTGGGGCAGCTCCTACGAGCAGTACTTC | CASSLWGSSYEQYF
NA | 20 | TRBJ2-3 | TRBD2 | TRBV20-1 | TGCAGTGCTAGTACAGGGAGGGGACTAGCGGGGATTCATAGCACAGATACGCAGTATTTT | CSASTGRGLAGIHSTDTQYF
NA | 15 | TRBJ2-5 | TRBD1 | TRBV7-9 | TGTGCCAGCAGCTTACTTAACAGGGGGCAGGAGACCCAGTACTTC | CASSLLNRGQETQYF
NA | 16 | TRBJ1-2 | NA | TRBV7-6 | TGTGCCAGCAGCACTAGAGCCAGCAAACCTAACTATGGCTACACCTTC | CASSTRASKPNYGYTF
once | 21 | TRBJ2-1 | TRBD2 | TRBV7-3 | TGTGCCAGCAGCTTACCCCGGACTAGCGGTCGTTCCCGGAGCTCCTACAATGAGCAGTTCTTC | CASSLPRTSGRSRSSYNEQFF
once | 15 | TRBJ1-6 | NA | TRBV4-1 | TGCGCCAGCAGCCAAGTTTTACAGTTTAATTCACCCCTCCACTTT | CASSQVLQFNSPLHF
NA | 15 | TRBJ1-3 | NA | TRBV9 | TGTGCCAGCAGCGTCGACGGACTCTCTGGAAACACCATATATTTT | CASSVDGLSGNTIYF
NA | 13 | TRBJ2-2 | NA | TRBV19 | TGTGCCAGTTGCCAGGGGAACACCGGGGAGCTGTTTTTT | CASCQGNTGELFF
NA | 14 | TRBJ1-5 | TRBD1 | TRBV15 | TGTGCCACCGGCGCCGGGACAGTCAATCAGCCCCAGCATTTT | CATGAGTVNQPQHF
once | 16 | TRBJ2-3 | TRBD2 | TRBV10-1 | TGCGCCAGCAGTGAGTCGCCTAGCGGGAGCACAGATACGCAGTATTTT | CASSESPSGSTDTQYF
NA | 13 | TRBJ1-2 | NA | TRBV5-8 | TGTGCCAGCAGCTTTGGCAGGGATGGAGGCTACACCTTC | CASSFGRDGGYTF
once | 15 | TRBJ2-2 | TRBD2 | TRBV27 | TGTGCCAGCAAGCCCGGGACTAGCGCTACCGGGGAGCTGTTTTTT | CASKPGTSATGELFF
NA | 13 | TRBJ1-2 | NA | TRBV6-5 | TGTGCCAGCATTCGAACCACGGGTGCGCTTTCCTTTTTC | CASIRTTGALSFF
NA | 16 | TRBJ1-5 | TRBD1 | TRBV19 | TGTGCCACTACTACCTCGGGACAGGGATTCAATCAGCCCCAGCATTTT | CATTTSGQGFNQPQHF
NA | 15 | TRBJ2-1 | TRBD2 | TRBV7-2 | TGTGCCAGCAGCCTACGACGAGGACTAGCGGTGGAGCAGTTCTTC | CASSLRRGLAVEQFF
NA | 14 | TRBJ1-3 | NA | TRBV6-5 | TGTGCCAGCAGCCAGGGCTCTGCCGGAAACACCATATATTTT | CASSQGSAGNTIYF
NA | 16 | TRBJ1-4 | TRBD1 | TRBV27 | TGTGCCAGCAGTCCGGGACAGATATCAACTAATGAAAAACTGTTTTTT | CASSPGQISTNEKLFF
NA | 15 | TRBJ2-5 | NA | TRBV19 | TGTGCCAGTAGTATTTTGCGGGGCGGTGAGGAGACCCAGTACTTC | CASSILRGGEETQYF
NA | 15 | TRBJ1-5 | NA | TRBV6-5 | TGTGCCAGCAGTTACGGAGGTGATAGCAATCAGCCCCAGCATTTT | CASSYGGDSNQPQHF
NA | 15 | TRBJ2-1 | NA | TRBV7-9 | TGTGCCAGCAGCTTACGACAGCGATTGGGAAATGAGCAGTTCTTC | CASSLRQRLGNEQFF
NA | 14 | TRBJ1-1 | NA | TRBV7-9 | TGTGCCAGCACCCCGGGACTCCTAAACACTGAAGCTTTCTTT | CASTPGLLNTEAFF
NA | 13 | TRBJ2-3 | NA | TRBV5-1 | TGCGCCAGCAGCTTGTGGGGCCGAGATACGCAGTATTTT | CASSLWGRDTQYF
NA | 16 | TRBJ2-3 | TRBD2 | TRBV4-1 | TGCGCCAGCAGGGCGACTAGCGGGAGGAGGACAGATACGCAGTATTTT | CASRATSGRRTDTQYF
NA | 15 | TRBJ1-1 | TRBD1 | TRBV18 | TGTGCCAGCTCACCCTCCGGGACAGGGAACACTGAAGCTTTCTTT | CASSPSGTGNTEAFF
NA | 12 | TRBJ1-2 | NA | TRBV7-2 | TGTGCCAGCAGCTTAATAAGGGGTGGCTACACCTTC | CASSLIRGGYTF
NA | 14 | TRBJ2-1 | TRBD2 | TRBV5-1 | TGCGCCAGCAGGGGAGGGACCACAAACAATGAGCAGTTCTTC | CASRGGTTNNEQFF
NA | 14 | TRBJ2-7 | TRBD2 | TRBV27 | TGTGCCAGCAGTTTCGGCGGGAGCCGCGACGAGCAGTACTTC | CASSFGGSRDEQYF
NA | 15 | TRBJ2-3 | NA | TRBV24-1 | TGTGCCACCAGTGATAGACGGACAACTACAGATACGCAGTATTTT | CATSDRRTTTDTQYF
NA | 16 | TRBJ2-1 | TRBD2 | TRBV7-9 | TGTGCCAGCAGCTTAGCGTTGGGACTAGCCTACAATGAGCAGTTCTTC | CASSLALGLAYNEQFF
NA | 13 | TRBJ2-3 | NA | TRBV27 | TGTGCCAGCAGTCTGGGAGGCCTAGATACGCAGTATTTT | CASSLGGLDTQYF
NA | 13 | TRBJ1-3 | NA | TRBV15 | TGTGCCACCAGCAGCAGGGCTGGAAACACCATATATTTT | CATSSRAGNTIYF
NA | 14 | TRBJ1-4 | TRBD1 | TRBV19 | TGTGCCAGTAGTGCGACAGGGTGGGATGAAAAACTGTTTTTT | CASSATGWDEKLFF
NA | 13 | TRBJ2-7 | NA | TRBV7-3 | TGTGCCAGCAGCTTAGGGCTGGGCTACGAGCAGTACTTC | CASSLGLGYEQYF
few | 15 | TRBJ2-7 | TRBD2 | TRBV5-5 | TGTGCCAGCAGCTTCTCCGGGACTAGCGGGAGCGAGCAGTACTTC | CASSFSGTSGSEQYF
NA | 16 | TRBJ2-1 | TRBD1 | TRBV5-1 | TGCGCCAGCAGCTGGACCGGACAGGAGCCCTACAATGAGCAGTTCTTC | CASSWTGQEPYNEQFF
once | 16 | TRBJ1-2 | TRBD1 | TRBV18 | TGTGCCAGCTCACCATTCCGGGACAGGAGTAACTATGGCTACACCTTC | CASSPFRDRSNYGYTF
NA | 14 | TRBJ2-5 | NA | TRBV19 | TGTGCCAGTAGTATAAGGGGACAACAAGAGACCCAGTACTTC | CASSIRGQQETQYF
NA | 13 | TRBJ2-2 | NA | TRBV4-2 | TGTGCCAGCAGCCCTACGAACACCGGGGAGCTGTTTTTT | CASSPTNTGELFF
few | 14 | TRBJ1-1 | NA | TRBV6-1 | TGTGCCAGCAGTGAATCCGGAGCTAACACTGAAGCTTTCTTT | CASSESGANTEAFF
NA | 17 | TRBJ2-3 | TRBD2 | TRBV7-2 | TGTGCCAGCAAGTATTCGTGGCGGGAGACCTCTACAGATACGCAGTATTTT | CASKYSWRETSTDTQYF
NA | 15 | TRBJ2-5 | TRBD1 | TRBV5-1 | TGCGCCAGCAGCTTGGCCAGGAACAGGGGGCAGACCCAGTACTTC | CASSLARNRGQTQYF
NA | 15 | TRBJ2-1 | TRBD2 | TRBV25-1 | TGTGCCAGCAGTGAATTCGGGGGGACCTACAATGAGCAGTTCTTC | CASSEFGGTYNEQFF
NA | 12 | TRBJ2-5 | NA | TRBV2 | TGTGCCAGCAGTGATCGCCGGGAGACCCAGTACTTC | CASSDRRETQYF
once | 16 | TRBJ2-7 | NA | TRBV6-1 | TGTGCCAGCAGTGGACAGGTAATGGCCGGCTCCTACGAGCAGTACTTC | CASSGQVMAGSYEQYF
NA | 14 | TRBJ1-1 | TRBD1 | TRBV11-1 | TGTGCCAGCAGCCGGGACAGGGCAAACACTGAAGCTTTCTTT | CASSRDRANTEAFF
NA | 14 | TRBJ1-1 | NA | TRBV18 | TGTGCCAGCTCACCTTCGCGGTTGGGCACTGAAGCTTTCTTT | CASSPSRLGTEAFF
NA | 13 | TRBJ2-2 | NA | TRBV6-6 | TGTGCCTTGATACAGGGGAACACCGGGGAGCTGTTTTTT | CALIQGNTGELFF
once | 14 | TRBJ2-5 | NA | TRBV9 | TGTGCCAGCAGCGCGAGGGCCGGGCGAGAGACCCAGTACTTC | CASSARAGRETQYF
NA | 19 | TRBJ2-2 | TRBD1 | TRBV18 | TGTGCCAGCTCACCACTTTGGCCAGGGGGCTTTGGGAACACCGGGGAGCTGTTTTTT | CASSPLWPGGFGNTGELFF
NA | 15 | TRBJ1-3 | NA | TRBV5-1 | TGCGCCAGCAGCCCAGACTTCCATCGGGGAAACACCATATATTTT | CASSPDFHRGNTIYF
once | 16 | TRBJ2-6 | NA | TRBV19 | TGTGCCAGTAGCCTGGGGAGGTTCTCTGGGGCCAACGTCCTGACTTTC | CASSLGRFSGANVLTF
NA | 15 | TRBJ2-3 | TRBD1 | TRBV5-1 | TGCGCCAGCAGCTTGGGACAGGGGAGGCCAGATACGCAGTATTTT | CASSLGQGRPDTQYF